This TCR beta chain stems from a study of cytomegalovirus exposure and HLA in healthy donors. Study observations and caveats: Rarity held for most TCR sequences, but there were some public TCRs that occurred in many donors. The analysis excluded some indistinguishable V segments, including TRBV6-2 and TRBV6-3. Previous analysis showed most TCR beta V segments were productive about 87% or about 30% of the time.

With 5 bases removed from V and 6 bases from J, the gap between germline ends came to 7 bases. This CDR3 comprises 12 residues. Germline-derived CDR1 and CDR2 are MNHEY and SMNVEV (reference sequence). On this clone itself: Its antigen is still unknown. Other DNA sequences of this sample code for an identical CDR3.

PCR involved 60 Vbeta and 13 Jbeta primers. Here immunoSEQ multiplex PCR was the method, and the copy in TCRdb shows in-frame clones only, minus some. The repertoire table contains around 200,000 clones. The donors gave bone marrow, and they were healthy. This clonotype originated in a woman aged 25 to 39 in good health and CMV-seropositive. Sequencing was done on a sample of PBMCs. The chain joins TRBV27 to TRBJ2-2, with D unclear. Here the CDR3 reads CASSPGPGELFF. The CDR3 DNA reads as TGTGCCAGCAGTCCGGGTCCCGGGGAGCTGTTTTTT.